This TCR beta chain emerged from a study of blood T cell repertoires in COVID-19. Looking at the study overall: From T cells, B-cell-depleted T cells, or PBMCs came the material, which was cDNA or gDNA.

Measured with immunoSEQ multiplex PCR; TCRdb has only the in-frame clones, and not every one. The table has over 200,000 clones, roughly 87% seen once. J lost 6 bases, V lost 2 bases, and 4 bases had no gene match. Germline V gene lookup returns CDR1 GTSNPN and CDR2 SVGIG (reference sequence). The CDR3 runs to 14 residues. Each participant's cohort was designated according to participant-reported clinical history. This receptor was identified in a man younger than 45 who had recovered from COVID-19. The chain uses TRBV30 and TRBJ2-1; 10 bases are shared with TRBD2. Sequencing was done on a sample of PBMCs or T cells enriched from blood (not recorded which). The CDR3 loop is CAWSIAGGFNEQFF. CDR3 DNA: TGTGCCTGGAGTATAGCGGGAGGATTCAATGAGCAGTTCTTC. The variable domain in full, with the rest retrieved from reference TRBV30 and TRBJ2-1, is SQTIHQWPATLVQPVGSPLSLECTVEGTSNPNLYWYRQAAGRGLQLLFYSVGIGQISSEVPQNLSASRPQDRQFILSSKKLLLSDSGFYLCAWSIAGGFNEQFFGPGTRLTVL.